This TCR beta chain was retrieved from a study of T cell changes during pregnancy in multiple sclerosis. Measured with immunoSEQ multiplex PCR; TCRdb has only the in-frame clones, and not every one. The sample includes roughly 80,000 clones, about nine tenths seen only once; the top ten take less than 2.5%. Germline V gene sequence: CDR1 SGHKS, CDR2 YYEKEE (reference sequence). The ends lost 3 bases at V and 6 bases at J; junction bases unmatched: 13. The CDR3 covers 16 residues. This clone was detected only once. The TCR comes from a female donor with multiple sclerosis, enrolled in a pregnancy study. This chain joins TRBV5-5 and TRBJ2-7; 9 bases align to TRBD1. The specimen was peripheral blood, collected before pregnancy. This CDR3 is CASSSLEGTGSPEQYF. The CDR3 DNA follows: TGTGCCAGCAGCTCCCTCGAGGGGACAGGGTCTCCCGAGCAGTACTTC. Based on the CDR3 plus reference TRBV5-5 and TRBJ2-7, the full variable domain is DAGVTQSPTHLIKTRGQQVTLRCSPISGHKSVSWYQQVLGQGPQFIFQYYEKEERGRGNFPDRFSARQFPNYSSELNVNALLLGDSALYLCASSSLEGTGSPEQYFGPGTRLTVT.